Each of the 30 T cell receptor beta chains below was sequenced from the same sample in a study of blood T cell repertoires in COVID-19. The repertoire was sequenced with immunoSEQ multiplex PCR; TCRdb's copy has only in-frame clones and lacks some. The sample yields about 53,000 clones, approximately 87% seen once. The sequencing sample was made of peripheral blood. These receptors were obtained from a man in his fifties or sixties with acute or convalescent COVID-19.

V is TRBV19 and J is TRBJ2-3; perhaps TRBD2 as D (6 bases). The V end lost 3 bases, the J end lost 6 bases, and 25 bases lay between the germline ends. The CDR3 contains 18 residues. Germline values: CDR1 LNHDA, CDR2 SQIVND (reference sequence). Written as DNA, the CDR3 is TGTGCCAGTAGTATGTTATCGGGGGTTTCTGTTTATGGGGATACGCAGTATTTT. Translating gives CASSMLSGVSVYGDTQYF.

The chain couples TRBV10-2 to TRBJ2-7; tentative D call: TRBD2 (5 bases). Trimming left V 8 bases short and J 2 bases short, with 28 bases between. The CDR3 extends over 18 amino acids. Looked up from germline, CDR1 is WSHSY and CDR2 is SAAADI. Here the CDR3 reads CASAVGNSFTIYTYEQYF. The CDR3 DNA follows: TGCGCCAGCGCGGTCGGGAATTCCTTTACCATTTATACCTACGAGCAGTACTTC.

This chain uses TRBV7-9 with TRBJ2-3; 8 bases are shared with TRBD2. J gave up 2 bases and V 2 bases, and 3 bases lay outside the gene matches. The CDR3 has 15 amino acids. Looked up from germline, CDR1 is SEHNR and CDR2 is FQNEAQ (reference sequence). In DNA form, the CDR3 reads TGTGCCAGCAGCTTACTTAGCGGGGCCACAGATACGCAGTATTTT. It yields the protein CASSLLSGATDTQYF.

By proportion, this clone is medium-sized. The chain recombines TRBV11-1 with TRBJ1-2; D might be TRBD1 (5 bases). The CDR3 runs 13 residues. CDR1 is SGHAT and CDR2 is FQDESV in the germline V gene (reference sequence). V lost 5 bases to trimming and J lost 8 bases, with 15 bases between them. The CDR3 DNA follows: TGTGCCAGCAGCCAGTTGCAGGGAAGCGGCTACACCTTC. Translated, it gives CASSQLQGSGYTF. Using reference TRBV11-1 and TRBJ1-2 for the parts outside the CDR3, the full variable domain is EAEVAQSPRYKITEKSQAVAFWCDPISGHATLYWYRQILGQGPELLVQFQDESVVDDSQLPKDRFSAERLKGVDSTLKIQPAELGDSAMYLCASSQLQGSGYTFGSGTRLTVV.

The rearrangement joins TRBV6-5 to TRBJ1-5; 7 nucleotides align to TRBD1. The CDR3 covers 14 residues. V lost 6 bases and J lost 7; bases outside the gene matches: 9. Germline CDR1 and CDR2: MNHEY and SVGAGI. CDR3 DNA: TGTGCCAGCAGCGGGACAGCCGGTCAGCAGCCCCAGCATTTT. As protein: CASSGTAGQQPQHF.

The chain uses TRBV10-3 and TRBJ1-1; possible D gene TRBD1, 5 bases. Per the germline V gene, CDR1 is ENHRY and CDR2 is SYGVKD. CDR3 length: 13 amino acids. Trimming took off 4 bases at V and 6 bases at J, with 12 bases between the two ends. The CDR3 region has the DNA TGTGCCATCAGTGGTCAGGGAGGCTCTGAAGCTTTCTTT. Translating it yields CAISGQGGSEAFF.

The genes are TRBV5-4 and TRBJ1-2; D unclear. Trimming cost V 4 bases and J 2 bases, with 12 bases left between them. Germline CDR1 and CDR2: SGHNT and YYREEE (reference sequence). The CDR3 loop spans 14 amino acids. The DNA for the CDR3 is TGTGCCAGCAGCCAAAGAACAACAAACTATGGCTACACCTTC. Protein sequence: CASSQRTTNYGYTF.

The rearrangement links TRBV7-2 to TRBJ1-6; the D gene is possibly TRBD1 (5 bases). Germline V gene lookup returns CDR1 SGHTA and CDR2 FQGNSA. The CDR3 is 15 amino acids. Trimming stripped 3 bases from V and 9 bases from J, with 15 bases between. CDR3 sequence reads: CASSLGWHGGSPLHF. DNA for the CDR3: TGTGCCAGCAGCTTGGGTTGGCACGGGGGTTCACCCCTCCACTTT.

The CDR3 region is CASVTGEFSQPQHF. DNA for the CDR3: TGTGCCAGCGTTACAGGGGAATTTTCTCAGCCCCAGCATTTT. J is TRBJ1-5 and V is TRBV19; 7 bases align to TRBD1. Trimming took 9 bases from V and 6 from J; bases not matched to a gene: 11. Germline V gives CDR1 LNHDA, CDR2 SQIVND (reference sequence). The CDR3 totals 14 residues.

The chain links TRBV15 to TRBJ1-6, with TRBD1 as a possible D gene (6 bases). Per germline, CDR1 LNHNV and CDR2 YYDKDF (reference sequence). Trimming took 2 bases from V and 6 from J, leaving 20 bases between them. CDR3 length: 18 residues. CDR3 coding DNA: TGTGCCACCAGCAGATATGCGGGGGCAGGGAGAATTAATTCACCCCTCCACTTT. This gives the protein CATSRYAGAGRINSPLHF.

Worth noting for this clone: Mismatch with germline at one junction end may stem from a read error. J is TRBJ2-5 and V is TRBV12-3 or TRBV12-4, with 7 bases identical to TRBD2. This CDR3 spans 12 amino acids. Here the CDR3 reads CASSGTSAKRNF. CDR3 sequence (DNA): TGTGCCAGCAGCGGCACTAGCGCCAAACGCAACTTC.

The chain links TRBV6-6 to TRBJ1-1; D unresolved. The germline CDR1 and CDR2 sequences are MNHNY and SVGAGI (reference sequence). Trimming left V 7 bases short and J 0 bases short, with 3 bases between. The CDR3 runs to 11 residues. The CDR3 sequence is CASNMNTEAFF. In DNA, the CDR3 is TGTGCCAGCAACATGAACACTGAAGCTTTCTTT.

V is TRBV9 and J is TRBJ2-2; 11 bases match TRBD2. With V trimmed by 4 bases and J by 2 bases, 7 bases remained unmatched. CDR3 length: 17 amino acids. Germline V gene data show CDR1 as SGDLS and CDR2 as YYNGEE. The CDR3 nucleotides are TGTGCCAGCAGCCCCAACACTAGCGGGGGAAACACCGGGGAGCTGTTTTTT. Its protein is CASSPNTSGGNTGELFF.

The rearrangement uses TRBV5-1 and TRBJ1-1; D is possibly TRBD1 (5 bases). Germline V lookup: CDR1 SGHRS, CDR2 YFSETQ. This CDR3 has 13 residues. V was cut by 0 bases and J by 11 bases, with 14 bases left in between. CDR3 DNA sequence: TGCGCCAGCAGCTTGGCCTCACAGGTTGGGGCTTTCTTT. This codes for CASSLASQVGAFF.

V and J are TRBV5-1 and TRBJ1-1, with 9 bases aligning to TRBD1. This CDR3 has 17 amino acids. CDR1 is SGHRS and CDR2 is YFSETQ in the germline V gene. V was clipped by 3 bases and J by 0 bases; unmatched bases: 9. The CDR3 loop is CASSSPGQGRMNTEAFF. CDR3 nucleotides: TGCGCCAGCAGCTCACCGGGACAGGGCCGCATGAACACTGAAGCTTTCTTT.

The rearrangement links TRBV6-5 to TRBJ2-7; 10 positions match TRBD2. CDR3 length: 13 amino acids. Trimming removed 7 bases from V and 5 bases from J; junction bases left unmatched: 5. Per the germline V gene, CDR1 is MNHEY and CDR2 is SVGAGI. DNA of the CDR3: TGTGCCAGCATGGGGACTAGCGCCCACGAGCAGTACTTC. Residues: CASMGTSAHEQYF.

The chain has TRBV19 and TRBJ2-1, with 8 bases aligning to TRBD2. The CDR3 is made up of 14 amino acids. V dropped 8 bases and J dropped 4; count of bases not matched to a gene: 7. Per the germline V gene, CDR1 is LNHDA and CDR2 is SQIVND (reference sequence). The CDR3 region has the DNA TGTGCCAGTGAGAGCGGGGGTATGTACAATGAGCAGTTCTTC. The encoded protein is CASESGGMYNEQFF.

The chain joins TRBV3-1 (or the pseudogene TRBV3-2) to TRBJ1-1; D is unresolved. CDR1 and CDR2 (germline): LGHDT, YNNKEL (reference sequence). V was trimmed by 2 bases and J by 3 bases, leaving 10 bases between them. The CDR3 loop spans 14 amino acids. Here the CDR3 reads CASSQTRGYTEAFF. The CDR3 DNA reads TGTGCCAGCAGCCAAACTCGCGGGTACACTGAAGCTTTCTTT.

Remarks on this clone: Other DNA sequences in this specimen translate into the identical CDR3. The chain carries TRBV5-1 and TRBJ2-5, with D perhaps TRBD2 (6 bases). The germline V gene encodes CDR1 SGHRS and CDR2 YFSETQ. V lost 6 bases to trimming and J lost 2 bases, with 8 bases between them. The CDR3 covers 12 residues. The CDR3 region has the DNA TGCGCCAGCAATGCGGGGCAAGAGACCCAGTACTTC. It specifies CASNAGQETQYF.

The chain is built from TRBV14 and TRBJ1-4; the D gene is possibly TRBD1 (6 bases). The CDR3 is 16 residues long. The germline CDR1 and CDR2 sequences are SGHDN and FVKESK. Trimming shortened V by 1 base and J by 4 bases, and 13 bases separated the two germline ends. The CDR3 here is CASSQGFQGSNEKLFF. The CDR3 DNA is TGTGCCAGCAGCCAAGGTTTTCAGGGGAGTAATGAAAAACTGTTTTTT.

CDR3 sequence: CASTLRGLGYGYTF. The DNA of the CDR3 is TGTGCCAGCACCCTTAGGGGGCTCGGCTATGGCTACACCTTC. The gene calls are TRBV6-5 and TRBJ1-2, with TRBD1 matching over 7 bases. There are 14 residues in the CDR3. V was clipped by 7 bases and J by 4 bases; unmatched bases: 9. CDR1 is MNHEY, CDR2 SVGAGI, per germline.

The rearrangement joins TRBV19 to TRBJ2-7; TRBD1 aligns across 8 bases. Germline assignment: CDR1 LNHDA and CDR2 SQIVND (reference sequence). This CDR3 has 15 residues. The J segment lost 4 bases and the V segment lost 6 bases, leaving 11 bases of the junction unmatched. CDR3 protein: CASSSTGGSVYEQYF. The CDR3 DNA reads TGTGCCAGTAGCTCAACAGGGGGATCGGTGTACGAGCAGTACTTC.

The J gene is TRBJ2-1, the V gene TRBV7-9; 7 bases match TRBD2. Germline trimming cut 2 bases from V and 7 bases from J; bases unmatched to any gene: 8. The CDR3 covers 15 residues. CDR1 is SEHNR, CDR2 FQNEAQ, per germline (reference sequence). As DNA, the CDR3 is TGTGCCAGCAGCTTAAGGCGGGAGAGCCTAAATGAGCAGTTCTTC. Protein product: CASSLRRESLNEQFF. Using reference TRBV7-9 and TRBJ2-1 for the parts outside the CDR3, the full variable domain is DTGVSQNPRHKITKRGQNVTFRCDPISEHNRLYWYRQTLGQGPEFLTYFQNEAQLEKSRLLSDRFSAERPKGSFSTLEIQRTEQGDSAMYLCASSLRRESLNEQFFGPGTRLTVL.

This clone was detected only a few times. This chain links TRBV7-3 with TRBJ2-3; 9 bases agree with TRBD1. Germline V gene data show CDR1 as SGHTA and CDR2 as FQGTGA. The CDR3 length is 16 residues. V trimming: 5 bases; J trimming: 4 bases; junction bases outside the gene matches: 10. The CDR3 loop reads CASSPSGQGGSDTQYF. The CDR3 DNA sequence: TGTGCCAGCAGCCCCTCGGGACAGGGAGGTTCAGATACGCAGTATTTT.

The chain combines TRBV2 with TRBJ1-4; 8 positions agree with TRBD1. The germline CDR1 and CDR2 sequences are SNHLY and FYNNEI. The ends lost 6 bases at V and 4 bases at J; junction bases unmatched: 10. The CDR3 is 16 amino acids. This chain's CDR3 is CASSVQGGFGNEKLFF. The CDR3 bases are TGTGCCAGCAGCGTACAGGGGGGTTTTGGTAATGAAAAACTGTTTTTT.

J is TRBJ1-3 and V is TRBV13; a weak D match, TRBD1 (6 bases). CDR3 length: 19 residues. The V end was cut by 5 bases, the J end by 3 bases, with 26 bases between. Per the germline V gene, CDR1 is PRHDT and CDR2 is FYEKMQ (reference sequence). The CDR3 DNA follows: TGTGCCAGCAGCAGTTACAGGGTGCCGTCGACCGTTAATGGAAACACCATATATTTT. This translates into CASSSYRVPSTVNGNTIYF.

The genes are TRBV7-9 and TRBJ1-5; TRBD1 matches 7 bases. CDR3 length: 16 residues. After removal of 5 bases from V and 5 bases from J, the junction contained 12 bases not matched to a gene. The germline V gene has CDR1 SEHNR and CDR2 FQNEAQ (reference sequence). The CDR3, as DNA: TGTGCCAGCAGCCCCGGGACCGGGACAGAATATCAGCCCCAGCATTTT. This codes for CASSPGTGTEYQPQHF. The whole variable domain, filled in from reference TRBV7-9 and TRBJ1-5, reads DTGVSQNPRHKITKRGQNVTFRCDPISEHNRLYWYRQTLGQGPEFLTYFQNEAQLEKSRLLSDRFSAERPKGSFSTLEIQRTEQGDSAMYLCASSPGTGTEYQPQHFGDGTRLSIL.

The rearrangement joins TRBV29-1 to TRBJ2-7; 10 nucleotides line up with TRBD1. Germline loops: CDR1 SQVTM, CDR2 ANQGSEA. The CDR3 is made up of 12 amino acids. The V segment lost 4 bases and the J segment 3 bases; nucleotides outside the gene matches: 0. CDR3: CSVGTGGYEQYF. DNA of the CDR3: TGCAGCGTTGGGACAGGGGGCTACGAGCAGTACTTC.

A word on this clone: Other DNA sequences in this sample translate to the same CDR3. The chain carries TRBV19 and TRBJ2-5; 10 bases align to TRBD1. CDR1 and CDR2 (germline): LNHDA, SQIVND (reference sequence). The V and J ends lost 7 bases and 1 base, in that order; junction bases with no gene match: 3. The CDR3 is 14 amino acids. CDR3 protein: CASKRTGGQETQYF. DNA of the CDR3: TGTGCCAGTAAAAGGACAGGGGGCCAAGAGACCCAGTACTTC.

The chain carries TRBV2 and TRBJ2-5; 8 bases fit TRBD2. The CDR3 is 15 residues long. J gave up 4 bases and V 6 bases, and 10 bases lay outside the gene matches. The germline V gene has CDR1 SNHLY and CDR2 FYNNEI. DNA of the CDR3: TGTGCCAGCAGCGTTATAGCGGGGAGATTAGAGACCCAGTACTTC. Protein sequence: CASSVIAGRLETQYF. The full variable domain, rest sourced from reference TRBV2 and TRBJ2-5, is EPEVTQTPSHQVTQMGQEVILRCVPISNHLYFYWYRQILGQKVEFLVSFYNNEISEKSEIFDDQFSVERPDGSNFTLKIRSTKLEDSAMYFCASSVIAGRLETQYFGPGTRLLVL.